This T cell receptor (beta chain) was identified in a study of blood T cell repertoires in COVID-19. For the study at large: Samples of COVID-19 (acute and convalescent) were obtained from the United States, Italy and Spain. PBMCs, B-cell-depleted T cells, or T cells were the source of the cDNA or gDNA that made up the material.

In the original analysis: Reference gene primer amplification in the assay estimated nucleated cell counts. Clones were read by immunoSEQ multiplex PCR, and TCRdb kept only the in-frame ones, dropping some. V and J calls and clone size are given by that table; D and trimming were obtained from the DNA. The repertoire holds approximately 100,000 clones, around 84% seen once, with under 8% in the top ten. The V segment lost 2 bases and the J segment 4 bases; nucleotides outside the gene matches: 2. From germline, CDR1 is MDHEN and CDR2 SYDVKM. The CDR3 has 15 amino acids. V usage is TRBV28 and J usage is TRBJ2-7; 13 bases are a match to TRBD2. Material for sequencing was peripheral blood. The sequence was collected from a woman of 80 years or more with active or convalescent COVID-19. CDR3 amino acids: CASSLPTSGRYEQYF. CDR3 coding DNA: TGTGCCAGCAGTTTACCGACTAGCGGGAGGTACGAGCAGTACTTC. Looking up the rest from reference TRBV28 and TRBJ2-7 gives the full variable domain: DVKVTQSSRYLVKRTGEKVFLECVQDMDHENMFWYRQDPGLGLRLIYFSYDVKMKEKGDIPEGYSVSREKKERFSLILESASTNQTSMYLCASSLPTSGRYEQYFGPGTRLTVT.